This paragraph covers one TCR beta chain sequence. The sample belongs to a study of T cells in localized non-small cell lung cancer. Repertoires were generated with immunoSEQ multiplex PCR, while TCRdb's copy carries only in-frame clones and drops some. The table includes under 35,000 clones, 80% to 95% detected once. Germline-derived CDR1 and CDR2 are PRHDT and FYEKMQ (reference sequence). The CDR3 extends over 16 amino acids. After removal of 5 bases from V and 5 bases from J, the junction contained 5 bases not matched to a gene. Sequences were derived from peripheral blood, sampled before any cancer treatment. This chain connects TRBV13 to TRBJ2-5; 16 nucleotides match TRBD2. This receptor was taken from a female donor over 55 with stage I lung adenocarcinoma. CDR3: CASSTGLAGGPETQYF. As DNA, the CDR3 is TGTGCCAGCAGCACGGGACTAGCGGGGGGGCCGGAGACCCAGTACTTC.